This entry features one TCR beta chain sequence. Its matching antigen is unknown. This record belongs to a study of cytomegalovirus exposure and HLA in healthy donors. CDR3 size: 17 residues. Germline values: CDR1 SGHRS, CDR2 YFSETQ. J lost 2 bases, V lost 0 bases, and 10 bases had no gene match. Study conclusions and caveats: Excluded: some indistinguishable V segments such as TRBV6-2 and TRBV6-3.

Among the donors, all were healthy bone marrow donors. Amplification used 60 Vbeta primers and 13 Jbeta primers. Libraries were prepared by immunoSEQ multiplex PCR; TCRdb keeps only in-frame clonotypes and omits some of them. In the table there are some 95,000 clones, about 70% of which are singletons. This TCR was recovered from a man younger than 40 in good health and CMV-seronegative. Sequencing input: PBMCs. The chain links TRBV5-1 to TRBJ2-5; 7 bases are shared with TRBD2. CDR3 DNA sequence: TGCGCCAGCAGCTTGGTAGGACTAGGATCGGCACAAGAGACCCAGTACTTC. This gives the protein CASSLVGLGSAQETQYF.